This TCR beta chain was recovered during a study of CD8 T cells in ankylosing spondylitis. General observations from the study: Earlier authors reported some of these motif variants in reactive arthritis synovial fluid and blood. Clones linked with disease were CD8+ and fairly uncommon in the peripheral blood.

This CDR3 spans 16 amino acids. Trimming shortened V by 6 bases and J by 2 bases, and 18 bases separated the two germline ends. CDR1 is WSHSY and CDR2 is SAAADI in the germline V gene. Notes on this clonotype: Its antigen is unknown.

TCRdb redid the calling of the 5' RACE reads with MiXCR, one entry per CDR3 protein. The data contain 200,000 to 250,000 distinct CDR3 sequences, roughly a tenth of them singletons. The chain links TRBV10-2 to TRBJ2-3; tentative D call: TRBD1 (6 bases). The sequence was collected from a male donor with ankylosing spondylitis or in good health (not recorded which). The sample consisted of blood, either unsorted or a sorted T cell fraction (not recorded which). The CDR3 reads CASRGNRDHPTDTQYF. CDR3 coding DNA: TGCGCCAGCAGAGGCAACAGGGACCACCCCACAGATACGCAGTATTTT.